This T cell receptor (beta chain) was identified during a study of blood T cell repertoires in COVID-19. Overall study: Sites in the United States, Italy and Spain provided acute and convalescent COVID-19 samples.

The data were produced by immunoSEQ multiplex PCR, yet TCRdb's version contains in-frame clones alone and is incomplete. This sample carries some 400,000 clones, around 84% of them seen once, and the ten largest clones take over 2.5%. The sequencing sample was made of peripheral blood. This clonotype was obtained from a human donor in a cohort sampled during active COVID-19.

The CDR3 region is CATSRDPEGDYEQYF. CDR3 bases: TGTGCCACCAGCAGAGATCCAGAAGGGGACTACGAGCAGTACTTC. The chain has TRBV15 and TRBJ2-7, with D tentatively TRBD1 (5 bases). V lost 0 bases, J lost 3 bases, and 12 bases lay in between. Germline V CDR1 and CDR2: LNHNV, YYDKDF (reference sequence). The length of the CDR3 is 15 residues.